Listed here are 25 T cell receptor beta chains from one sample, sequenced in a study of neurological immune-mediated disorders. TCRdb recomputed calls from the 5' RACE reads with MiXCR, one row per CDR3 protein. The repertoire holds 15,000 to 20,000 distinct CDR3 sequences, with about a quarter as singletons. Sequences were obtained from PBMCs. These receptors were taken from a man aged 45 to 65 with HTLV-1-associated myelopathy (HAM/TSP).

This clonotype is judged medium-sized (0.01 to 0.1%). The rearrangement joins TRBV5-6 to TRBJ1-2; TRBD1 matches at 7 bases. With V trimmed by 0 bases and J by 5 bases, 7 bases remained unmatched. Germline values: CDR1 SGHDT, CDR2 YYEEEE. The CDR3 length is 15 residues. CDR3 DNA: TGTGCCAGCAGCTTGGCCCCAGGGGGTTTTTATGGCTACACCTTC. It codes for CASSLAPGGFYGYTF. The entire variable domain, with the rest obtained from reference TRBV5-6 and TRBJ1-2, is as follows: DAGVTQSPTHLIKTRGQQVTLRCSPKSGHDTVSWYQQALGQGPQFIFQYYEEEERQRGNFPDRFSGHQFPNYSSELNVNALLLGDSALYLCASSLAPGGFYGYTFGSGTRLTVV.

V and J are TRBV7-2 and TRBJ2-2; 13 positions agree with TRBD2. Trimming took 5 bases from V and 7 from J; bases not matched to a gene: 1. The germline gives CDR1 SGHTA, CDR2 FQGNSA. The CDR3 is made up of 14 amino acids. Here the CDR3 reads CASSRTSGGGELFF. Written as DNA, the CDR3 is TGTGCCAGCAGCCGGACTAGCGGGGGCGGGGAGCTGTTTTTT.

This clonotype is judged medium-sized. The V call is TRBV7-9, the J call TRBJ2-1; tentative D call: TRBD1 (6 bases). This CDR3 is 13 amino acids long. CDR1 is SEHNR, CDR2 FQNEAQ, per germline (reference sequence). Trimming left V 7 bases short and J 6 bases short, with 13 bases between. The CDR3 region is CASKEDRANEQFF. The CDR3 DNA reads as TGTGCCAGCAAGGAGGACAGAGCCAATGAGCAGTTCTTC.

The chain carries TRBV10-3 and TRBJ2-3; TRBD2 matches at 7 bases. CDR3 size: 14 residues. Losses at the gene ends were 4 bases for V and 2 bases for J; bases not matched to a gene: 3. Germline V lookup: CDR1 ENHRY, CDR2 SYGVKD. The CDR3 region is CAISGGGDTDTQYF. The CDR3 DNA is TGTGCCATCAGTGGGGGGGGGGACACAGATACGCAGTATTTT.

This clonotype was counted ten times or more. CDR3 sequence (DNA): TGTGCCAGCAGCTCGCCGACCAGACAGAGCCTCTCTGGGGCCAACGTCCTGACTTTC. Its translation is CASSSPTRQSLSGANVLTF. The V gene is TRBV5-5, the J gene TRBJ2-6; D might be TRBD1 (5 bases). Deletions cut 3 bases from V and 0 bases from J, with 19 bases between. Germline-derived CDR1 and CDR2 are SGHKS and YYEKEE (reference sequence). This CDR3 is built from 19 residues.

The chain combines TRBV5-5 with TRBJ1-5; 8 bases are a match to TRBD1. V dropped 1 base and J dropped 6; count of bases not matched to a gene: 12. Germline assignment: CDR1 SGHKS and CDR2 YYEKEE (reference sequence). The length of the CDR3 is 17 residues. The CDR3 nucleotides read TGTGCCAGCAGCTTGTTGGCCCAGACAGGGGAGAGTCAGCCCCAGCATTTT. Its protein product is CASSLLAQTGESQPQHF.

The table lists this clonotype with a few counts. V gene TRBV3-1 combines with J gene TRBJ1-1; TRBD1 might be the D (5 bases). In germline, CDR1 is LGHDT, CDR2 YNNKEL (reference sequence). The CDR3 runs 13 residues. The V end was cut by 4 bases, the J end by 3 bases, with 9 bases between. The CDR3, as DNA: TGTGCCAGCAGCCGCACAGGAGACACTGAAGCTTTCTTT. Residues: CASSRTGDTEAFF. Full variable domain (outside the CDR3, taken from reference TRBV3-1 and TRBJ1-1): DTAVSQTPKYLVTQMGNDKSIKCEQNLGHDTMYWYKQDSKKFLKIMFSYNNKELIINETVPNRFSPKSPDKAHLNLHINSLELGDSAVYFCASSRTGDTEAFFGQGTRLTVV.

This clonotype was seen a few times. DNA of the CDR3: TGCGCCAGCCGACTAAACCCCAACACCGGGGAGCTGTTTTTT. Amino acids: CASRLNPNTGELFF. V gene TRBV10-1 combines with J gene TRBJ2-2; D is possibly TRBD2 (5 bases). V was pared by 8 bases and J by 2 bases, with 12 bases between. The CDR3 is made up of 14 amino acids. Germline V gene lookup returns CDR1 WNHNN and CDR2 SYGVQD (reference sequence).

This clonotype was observed a handful of times. The gene calls are TRBV7-2 and TRBJ1-4; no clear D. This CDR3 spans 15 amino acids. The ends were cut back, 5 bases at V and 0 bases at J, with 10 bases in the middle. In germline, CDR1 is SGHTA, CDR2 FQGNSA. CDR3 sequence reads: CASSTRASTNEKLFF. As DNA, the CDR3 is TGTGCCAGCAGCACCCGGGCATCAACTAATGAAAAACTGTTTTTT.

This clonotype is deemed medium-sized. The gene calls are TRBV20-1 and TRBJ1-1, with 7 bases matching TRBD1. The junction had 9 bases not matched to a gene; V was cut back by 5 bases and J by 9 bases. Germline V gene data show CDR1 as DFQATT and CDR2 as SNEGSKA (reference sequence). This CDR3 comprises 12 residues. This chain's CDR3 is CSARNRDRKAFF. CDR3 bases: TGCAGTGCTCGGAACCGGGACAGAAAAGCTTTCTTT.

This chain uses TRBV10-3 with TRBJ2-7; D uncertain. CDR1 is ENHRY and CDR2 is SYGVKD in the germline V gene. The CDR3 length is 12 residues. The germline V and J ends were trimmed by 2 bases and 7 bases, with 9 bases remaining between them. The CDR3 nucleotides are TGTGCCATCAGTGAGAACCCACCAGAGCAGTACTTC. This sequence encodes CAISENPPEQYF.

This clonotype was detected many times. The V and J genes are TRBV27 and TRBJ1-2; 7 bases line up with TRBD1. V lost 7 bases, J lost 7 bases, and 12 bases stayed unmatched. The CDR3 consists of 14 residues. From germline, CDR1 is MNHEY and CDR2 SMNVEV (reference sequence). The chain's CDR3 is CASTPGGGQLGYTF. CDR3 bases: TGTGCCAGCACCCCAGGAGGGGGCCAGCTTGGCTACACCTTC.

This chain joins TRBV7-9 and TRBJ2-1; D unclear. CDR1 and CDR2 from the germline V gene are SEHNR and FQNEAQ (reference sequence). V dropped 4 bases and J dropped 6 bases, with 10 bases sitting between them. The CDR3 is 13 amino acids. The DNA of the CDR3 is TGTGCCAGCAGCTCGCCTGCTCGCAATGAGCAGTTCTTC. It yields the protein CASSSPARNEQFF.

This clonotype was recorded a few times. The genes are TRBV20-1 and TRBJ2-1; 7 bases agree with TRBD2. The CDR3 runs to 14 residues. Germline CDR1 reads DFQATT; CDR2 reads SNEGSKA (reference sequence). The V segment lost 1 base and the J segment 6 bases; nucleotides outside the gene matches: 6. DNA of the CDR3: TGCAGTGCTAGAGGAGCGGGGCTTGGCAATGAGCAGTTCTTC. Translating gives CSARGAGLGNEQFF.

This clonotype was detected only a few times. V usage is TRBV6-2 or TRBV6-3 and J usage is TRBJ2-1; D gene ambiguous. This CDR3 has 16 residues. The germline V and J ends were trimmed by 5 bases and 5 bases, with 19 bases remaining between them. Germline V CDR1 and CDR2: MNHEY, SVGEGT. CDR3 coding DNA: TGTGCCAGCAGTACCACGGGCGGCGTGTTCAACAATGAGCAGTTCTTC. Translating it yields CASSTTGGVFNNEQFF.

Relative to its sample, this clonotype is large. The chain is built from TRBV20-1 and TRBJ2-7, with D possibly TRBD2 on 6 matching bases. This CDR3 region has 13 residues. Trimming removed 6 bases from V and 3 bases from J, with 15 bases in between. The V gene's germline CDR1 is DFQATT and CDR2 SNEGSKA (reference sequence). CDR3 bases: TGCAGTGCCGTAAGTCTGGGGGGCTACGAGCAGTACTTC. The encoded protein is CSAVSLGGYEQYF.

This clonotype occurred a few times. This rearrangement joins TRBV20-1 to TRBJ2-5; D remains unclear. The germline CDR1 and CDR2 sequences are DFQATT and SNEGSKA (reference sequence). Trimming removed 3 bases from V and 9 bases from J, with 17 bases in between. The CDR3 is 13 residues long. The CDR3 sequence is CSASASRMASQYF. CDR3 coding DNA: TGCAGTGCTAGTGCCTCTAGAATGGCGTCCCAGTACTTC.

The J gene is TRBJ2-7, the V gene TRBV7-2, with TRBD2 identical over 7 bases. The V gene's germline CDR1 is SGHTA and CDR2 FQGNSA. J gave up 4 bases and V 4 bases, and 10 bases lay outside the gene matches. The CDR3 totals 15 residues. Here the CDR3 reads CASSYREAGPYEQYF. The DNA of the CDR3 is TGTGCCAGCAGCTATAGGGAAGCGGGACCTTACGAGCAGTACTTC.

Judged by abundance, this clonotype is medium-sized. The rearrangement joins TRBV15 to TRBJ2-7; D unclear. Germline CDR1 is LNHNV and CDR2 is YYDKDF (reference sequence). The V end was cut by 0 bases, the J end by 2 bases, with 8 bases between. This CDR3 is built from 14 residues. The CDR3 coding sequence is TGTGCCACCAGCAGAGATCGAGGTCCCTACGAGCAGTACTTC. Protein sequence: CATSRDRGPYEQYF.

J is TRBJ2-5 and V is TRBV27; D possibly corresponds to TRBD1 (7 bases). The V gene lost 5 bases and the J gene lost 4 bases, with 20 bases spanning the gap. CDR3 size: 16 residues. Germline V CDR1 and CDR2: MNHEY, SMNVEV (reference sequence). The CDR3 region has the DNA TGTGCCAGCAGTCCTTATCGGGCAGGGGGAGGAGAGACCCAGTACTTC. Translation: CASSPYRAGGGETQYF.

This clonotype is medium-sized within its sample. V is TRBV11-2 and J is TRBJ2-1; D uncertain. V lost 1 base to trimming and J lost 8 bases, with 18 bases between them. The germline V gene encodes CDR1 SGHAT and CDR2 FQNNGV. The CDR3 extends over 16 amino acids. CDR3 protein: CASSLALDRRGDEQFF. The CDR3 coding sequence is TGTGCCAGCAGCTTAGCGCTAGACCGGCGTGGCGATGAGCAGTTCTTC.

In DNA form, the CDR3 reads TGCAGTGCTACGGACAGCAGGGGAGTTGAACCCCTCCACTTT. Protein product: CSATDSRGVEPLHF. This chain joins TRBV20-1 and TRBJ1-6, with D tentatively TRBD1 (6 bases). V was shortened by 4 bases and J by 12 bases, with 19 bases between the two germline ends. The length of the CDR3 is 14 residues. In germline, CDR1 is DFQATT, CDR2 SNEGSKA (reference sequence).

This clonotype is judged medium-sized. This chain connects TRBV20-1 to TRBJ1-1; no clear D gene. The CDR3 has 14 residues. CDR1 is DFQATT and CDR2 is SNEGSKA in the germline V gene (reference sequence). V dropped 2 bases and J dropped 5 bases, with 15 bases sitting between them. CDR3 sequence (DNA): TGCAGTGCTAGACAAGACGGGATCCGTACTGAAGCTTTCTTT. Its protein is CSARQDGIRTEAFF.

This clonotype turned up a few times. Just one base apart from a much larger clone, this may be a read error. CDR3 region: CSDRDTYQETQYF. The CDR3 nucleotides read TGCAGTGATAGAGATACCTACCAAGAGACCCAGTACTTC. This chain links TRBV20-1 with TRBJ2-5; D not resolved. Germline lookup yields CDR1 DFQATT and CDR2 SNEGSKA (reference sequence). This CDR3 comprises 13 residues.

CDR3 loop: CASSFAQTGWNEQFF. The CDR3 DNA follows: TGTGCCAGCAGCTTTGCCCAGACAGGGTGGAATGAGCAGTTCTTC. The chain recombines TRBV5-4 with TRBJ2-1; TRBD1 matches at 7 bases. CDR1 is SGHNT, CDR2 YYREEE, per germline (reference sequence). The CDR3 spans 15 residues. The junction had 9 bases not matched to a gene; V was cut back by 2 bases and J by 7 bases.